Given below is one T cell receptor beta chain in context. Methods used by the authors: For nucleated cells, counts were estimated from reference gene primer amplification. Generated by immunoSEQ multiplex PCR, the TCRdb table keeps only in-frame clones and is missing some. The DNA gave D and trimming, while V, J and clone size come from that table. Here the sample spans over 45,000 clones, over 75% being singletons. The germline V gene encodes CDR1 MNHNS and CDR2 SASEGT. CDR3 size: 15 residues. V gave up 3 bases and J gave up 5 bases, with 16 bases separating them. These data are taken from a study of blood T cell repertoires in COVID-19. Study as a whole: The United States, Italy and Spain were the sources of the acute and convalescent COVID-19 samples. T cells, B-cell-depleted T cells, or PBMCs provided the cDNA or gDNA that served as material.

The chain combines TRBV6-1 with TRBJ1-2; D perhaps matches TRBD1 (5 bases). The TCR sequence derives from a woman between 55 and 75 years old with active COVID-19. Sequenced input: peripheral blood. CDR3: CASSDPSGGMYGYTF. The CDR3 nucleotides read TGTGCCAGCAGTGACCCGTCGGGGGGAATGTATGGCTACACCTTC.